This record concerns one T cell receptor (beta chain) sequence. Antigen specificity is unknown. This record belongs to a study of T cell responses to AZD1222 COVID-19 vaccine. Study details: Second-dose intervals near 4 or 12 weeks were combined. General study points: Once two AZD1222 doses were given, Spike-specific TCR breadth and depth went up. Dominant at 160-218 and 743-854, vaccine-associated CD4 TCRs also spanned spike. Among those given AZD1222, only five to seven were seropositive at baseline.

Data came from immunoSEQ multiplex PCR; TCRdb stores just in-frame clones and leaves some out. The sample consists of more than 110,000 clones, approximately 85% of them appearing once. Trimming removed 0 bases from V and 5 bases from J; junction bases left unmatched: 10. The germline gives CDR1 SGDLS, CDR2 YYNGEE. The CDR3 totals 16 residues. This clonotype originated in an adult in good health. Sequencing used peripheral blood, obtained on day 0 of AZD1222 vaccination. The V gene is TRBV9, the J gene TRBJ2-7; 8 bases map to TRBD1. The CDR3 bases are TGTGCCAGCAGCGTAGCTACAGGGGGAACATCGGACGAGCAGTACTTC. It specifies CASSVATGGTSDEQYF.